A single sample gave rise to the 25 T cell receptor beta chains below, sequenced in a study of PD-1 blockade in mismatch repair-deficient tumors. Clones were sequenced by immunoSEQ multiplex PCR, and TCRdb holds only the in-frame ones, with some missing. Counted here are under 25,000 clones, 80% to 90% occurring once; the ten biggest clones make up under 20%. Sequencing used peripheral blood, obtained 2 weeks after starting pembrolizumab. These receptors came from an adult with mismatch repair-deficient cancer.

This clone has more than one count but fewer than ten. This chain joins TRBV5-5 and TRBJ2-2; D is undetermined. Looked up from germline, CDR1 is SGHKS and CDR2 is YYEKEE (reference sequence). V gave up 1 base and J gave up 2 bases, with 9 bases separating them. CDR3 size: 15 residues. Written as DNA, the CDR3 is TGTGCCAGCAGCTTGTTTCCCCGAAACACCGGGGAGCTGTTTTTT. It encodes CASSLFPRNTGELFF.

This clone was observed a single time. The rearrangement uses TRBV10-1 and TRBJ2-3, with TRBD2 matching over 11 bases. CDR1 WNHNN and CDR2 SYGVQD come from the germline V gene (reference sequence). V gave up 4 bases and J gave up 6 bases; unmatched junction bases: 12. The CDR3 has 17 amino acids. The CDR3 region is CASSGGLAAENEDTQYF. The CDR3, as DNA: TGCGCCAGCAGTGGGGGACTAGCGGCGGAGAATGAGGATACGCAGTATTTT.

The chain links TRBV27 to TRBJ2-3; D is perhaps TRBD1 (6 bases). Trimming pared 0 bases from V and 2 bases from J, leaving 12 bases between. Germline assignment: CDR1 MNHEY and CDR2 SMNVEV (reference sequence). CDR3 length: 16 amino acids. The CDR3 loop reads CASSLSAGAYTDTQYF. The CDR3 DNA is TGTGCCAGCAGTTTATCTGCAGGGGCCTACACAGATACGCAGTATTTT.

This chain joins TRBV5-1 and TRBJ2-1, with 8 bases aligning to TRBD1. Trimming at V came to 0 bases and at J to 3 bases, leaving 2 bases not matched to a gene. The germline V gene encodes CDR1 SGHRS and CDR2 YFSETQ. This CDR3 is built from 15 residues. CDR3 region: CASSLGTGNYNEQFF. The CDR3 DNA is TGCGCCAGCAGCTTGGGGACAGGGAACTACAATGAGCAGTTCTTC.

The V call is TRBV19, the J call TRBJ2-7, with unresolved D. V was pared by 3 bases and J by 3 bases, with 9 bases between. The CDR3 sequence is 13 residues long. Germline V gene sequence: CDR1 LNHDA, CDR2 SQIVND (reference sequence). In DNA form, the CDR3 reads TGTGCCAGTAGTATTAGTACAGTCTACGAGCAGTACTTC. The encoded protein is CASSISTVYEQYF.

CDR3 bases: TGTGCCAGCAGCCCCTTCCGAGCGGGAGGGTACAATGAGCAGTTCTTC. It is translated as CASSPFRAGGYNEQFF. The V and J genes are TRBV14 and TRBJ2-1; 10 nucleotides match TRBD2. Germline lookup yields CDR1 SGHDN and CDR2 FVKESK. The CDR3 totals 16 residues. V dropped 4 bases and J dropped 4; count of bases not matched to a gene: 7.

This clone was seen just once. The chain uses TRBV27 and TRBJ2-1, with 9 bases aligning to TRBD2. The CDR3 extends over 15 amino acids. The trim removed 5 bases at V and 8 bases at J, leaving 10 bases unmatched. Per germline, CDR1 MNHEY and CDR2 SMNVEV (reference sequence). The CDR3 DNA follows: TGTGCCAGCAGTCCTTTTAGCGGGAGAGGCGATGAGCAGTTCTTC. Translated, it gives CASSPFSGRGDEQFF.

This chain joins TRBV7-2 and TRBJ2-1; TRBD1 is a possible D gene (5 bases). Germline loops: CDR1 SGHTA, CDR2 FQGNSA. Trimming left V 1 base short and J 4 bases short, with 8 bases between. This CDR3 region has 14 residues. CDR3 loop: CASSLVGAYNEQFF. CDR3 DNA: TGTGCCAGCAGCTTAGTTGGGGCATACAATGAGCAGTTCTTC.

V gene TRBV5-4 combines with J gene TRBJ1-2; D possibly corresponds to TRBD1 (6 bases). CDR3 length equals 17 residues. Germline lookup yields CDR1 SGHNT and CDR2 YYREEE (reference sequence). V was shortened by 4 bases and J by 4 bases, with 23 bases between the two germline ends. DNA of the CDR3: TGTGCCAGCAGCCCAGCACGGGGGGCAGGGCCTTTCTATGGCTACACCTTC. This translates into CASSPARGAGPFYGYTF. The full variable domain, in which reference TRBV5-4 and TRBJ1-2 provide the parts outside the CDR3, is ETGVTQSPTHLIKTRGQQVTLRCSSQSGHNTVSWYQQALGQGPQFIFQYYREEENGRGNFPPRFSGLQFPNYSSELNVNALELDDSALYLCASSPARGAGPFYGYTFGSGTRLTVV.

The rearrangement joins TRBV18 to TRBJ2-3, with D perhaps given as TRBD1 or TRBD2 (5 bases each). V was trimmed by 2 bases and J by 1 base, leaving 16 bases between them. The CDR3 consists of 17 residues. CDR1 KGHSH and CDR2 LQKENI come from the germline V gene. The CDR3, as DNA: TGTGCCAGCTCACCAGCTTTTATAGGGGACGGCACAGATACGCAGTATTTT. Translating gives CASSPAFIGDGTDTQYF.

This rearrangement joins TRBV28 to TRBJ2-7; no clear D gene. Germline CDR1 MDHEN, CDR2 SYDVKM. Trimming pared 4 bases from V and 0 bases from J, leaving 16 bases between. This CDR3 region has 16 residues. CDR3 coding DNA: TGTGCCAGCAGTTCTCCAGCAGCGTTGAGCTCCTACGAGCAGTACTTC. Translating it yields CASSSPAALSSYEQYF. The full variable domain, with the rest looked up from reference TRBV28 and TRBJ2-7, is DVKVTQSSRYLVKRTGEKVFLECVQDMDHENMFWYRQDPGLGLRLIYFSYDVKMKEKGDIPEGYSVSREKKERFSLILESASTNQTSMYLCASSSPAALSSYEQYFGPGTRLTVT.

The V call is TRBV11-2, the J call TRBJ2-1; 10 bases line up with TRBD2. CDR3 size: 15 residues. The germline V gene has CDR1 SGHAT and CDR2 FQNNGV. V lost 5 bases, J lost 3 bases, and 4 bases stayed unmatched. The CDR3 spells CASSPTSGNYNEQFF. CDR3 in DNA: TGTGCCAGCAGCCCTACTAGCGGGAACTACAATGAGCAGTTCTTC.

V is TRBV7-3 and J is TRBJ2-1; D uncertain. Germline V gene lookup returns CDR1 SGHTA and CDR2 FQGTGA. This CDR3 region has 15 residues. The V end lost 4 bases, the J end lost 0 bases, and 10 bases lay between the germline ends. CDR3 sequence: CASSSAASSYNEQFF. The CDR3 DNA sequence: TGTGCCAGCAGCTCCGCCGCGAGCTCCTACAATGAGCAGTTCTTC.

J is TRBJ2-5 and V is TRBV10-2, with a tentative D call TRBD1 (6 bases). The germline gives CDR1 WSHSY, CDR2 SAAADI. Between the trimmed V and J ends, which lost 6 bases and 5 bases, there was a span of 13 bases. The length of the CDR3 is 13 residues. CDR3 region: CASRDSLMETQYF. The CDR3 DNA follows: TGCGCCAGCAGGGACAGCCTAATGGAGACCCAGTACTTC.

The chain employs TRBV10-3 and TRBJ1-1, with unresolved D. The CDR3 totals 11 residues. CDR1 and CDR2 from the germline V gene are ENHRY and SYGVKD. The V end was cut by 5 bases, the J end by 8 bases, with 9 bases between. CDR3: CAISTSEEAFF. The CDR3 DNA reads TGTGCCATCAGTACAAGCGAAGAAGCTTTCTTT.

This sequence joins TRBV5-1 and TRBJ1-2; D is unresolved. The CDR3 sequence is 14 residues long. Between the trimmed V and J ends, which lost 5 bases and 1 base, there was a span of 12 bases. Germline V lookup: CDR1 SGHRS, CDR2 YFSETQ. DNA for the CDR3: TGCGCCAGCAGGGACGCGACACGTAACTATGGCTACACCTTC. Its protein is CASRDATRNYGYTF. The full variable domain, its missing parts supplied by reference TRBV5-1 and TRBJ1-2, is KAGVTQTPRYLIKTRGQQVTLSCSPISGHRSVSWYQQTPGQGLQFLFEYFSETQRNKGNFPGRFSGRQFSNSRSEMNVSTLELGDSALYLCASRDATRNYGYTFGSGTRLTVV.

The CDR3, as DNA: TGTGCCAGCAGCCACAGATCCCCGGGAGAAGGGCCAGATACGCAGTATTTT. This sequence encodes CASSHRSPGEGPDTQYF. The chain employs TRBV4-2 and TRBJ2-3; D might be TRBD2 (6 bases). Looked up from germline, CDR1 is LGHNA and CDR2 is YNFKEQ. Trimming took off 3 bases at V and 4 bases at J, with 20 bases between the two ends. The CDR3 sequence is 17 residues long.

The rearrangement joins TRBV21-1 to TRBJ2-5; TRBD2 reflects the table's D call only, with no check against the DNA. TRBV21-1 is termed a pseudogene. The CDR3 loop spans 16 amino acids. CDR3 bases: TGTGCCAGCAGGCCCGGGACTAGCGGGAATAAAGAGACCCAGTACTTC. The encoded protein is CASRPGTSGNKETQYF.

V gene TRBV6-6 combines with J gene TRBJ1-3, with 7 bases lining up with TRBD1. This CDR3 is built from 14 residues. V shed 5 bases, J shed 0 bases, and the junction held 1 base outside the gene matches. CDR1 is MNHNY and CDR2 is SVGAGI in the germline V gene (reference sequence). In DNA form, the CDR3 reads TGTGCCAGCAGTGACAGGGACTCTGGAAACACCATATATTTT. It codes for CASSDRDSGNTIYF.

This clone was seen a few times. This rearrangement joins TRBV2 to TRBJ2-7; 7 bases agree with TRBD2. CDR3 length: 15 residues. V lost 3 bases, J lost 4 bases, and 9 bases stayed unmatched. Germline assignment: CDR1 SNHLY and CDR2 FYNNEI. The CDR3 loop is CASSDAGTTLYEQYF. The CDR3 coding sequence is TGTGCCAGCAGTGATGCCGGGACTACCCTGTACGAGCAGTACTTC.

This clone has a single count. The V call is TRBV15, the J call TRBJ2-3; the D is unclear. The CDR3 extends over 13 amino acids. The V gene's germline CDR1 is LNHNV and CDR2 YYDKDF (reference sequence). Trimming took off 2 bases at V and 3 bases at J, with 6 bases between the two ends. In DNA, the CDR3 is TGTGCCACCAGCAGACAAGGGACAGATACGCAGTATTTT. Its protein product is CATSRQGTDTQYF.

This chain links TRBV7-3 with TRBJ2-1, with 7 bases identical to TRBD2. With 6 bases clipped from V and 2 bases from J, the junction kept 7 bases outside the gene matches. Germline CDR1 and CDR2: SGHTA and FQGTGA. The CDR3 runs 15 residues. The CDR3 DNA reads as TGTGCCAGCAGGTTACAGGCGGGAGCCTACAATGAGCAGTTCTTC. It encodes CASRLQAGAYNEQFF.

The CDR3 DNA sequence: TGTGCCAGCAGTGGGGACTCCTACGAGCAGTACTTC. Its protein is CASSGDSYEQYF. This rearrangement joins TRBV2 to TRBJ2-7; D unclear. In germline, CDR1 is SNHLY, CDR2 FYNNEI. Trimming took 4 bases from V and 0 from J, leaving 4 bases between them. The length of the CDR3 is 12 residues.

The J gene is TRBJ1-3, the V gene TRBV30; D possibly corresponds to TRBD1 (5 bases). The V end lost 0 bases, the J end lost 0 bases, and 6 bases lay between the germline ends. The CDR3 is 14 residues long. The V gene's germline CDR1 is GTSNPN and CDR2 SVGIG (reference sequence). The CDR3 bases are TGTGCCTGGAGTGTTGACAGCTCTGGAAACACCATATATTTT. Translated, it gives CAWSVDSSGNTIYF.

The rearrangement links TRBV2 to TRBJ2-5; the D gene is possibly TRBD2 (7 bases). This CDR3 contains 15 residues. V was pared by 1 base and J by 5 bases, with 14 bases between. The germline V gene encodes CDR1 SNHLY and CDR2 FYNNEI. The CDR3 protein is CASSEGGGFGETQYF. The CDR3 DNA follows: TGTGCCAGCAGTGAAGGGGGGGGCTTTGGGGAGACCCAGTACTTC.